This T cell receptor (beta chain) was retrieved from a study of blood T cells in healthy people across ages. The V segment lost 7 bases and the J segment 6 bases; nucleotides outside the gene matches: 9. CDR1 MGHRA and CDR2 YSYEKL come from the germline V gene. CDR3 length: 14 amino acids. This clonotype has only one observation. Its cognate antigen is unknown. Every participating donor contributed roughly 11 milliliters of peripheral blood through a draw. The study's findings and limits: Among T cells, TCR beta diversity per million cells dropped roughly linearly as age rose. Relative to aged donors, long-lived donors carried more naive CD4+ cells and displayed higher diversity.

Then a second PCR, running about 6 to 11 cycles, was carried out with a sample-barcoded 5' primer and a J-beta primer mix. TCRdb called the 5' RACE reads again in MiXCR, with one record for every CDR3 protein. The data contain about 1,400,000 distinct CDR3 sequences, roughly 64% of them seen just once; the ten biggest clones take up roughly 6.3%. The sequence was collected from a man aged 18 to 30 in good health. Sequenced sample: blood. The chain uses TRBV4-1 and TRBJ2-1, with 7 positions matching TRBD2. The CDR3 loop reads CASKPPGGPNEQFF. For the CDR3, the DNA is TGCGCCAGCAAACCGCCGGGAGGTCCCAATGAGCAGTTCTTC.